The clone carrying this T cell receptor (beta chain) appeared many times. Its specificity is unknown. The sample originates from a study of T-cell reconstitution after alpha-beta-depleted transplantation in children. General study results and limits: Newly produced T cells mostly provided counts and TCRbeta diversity after one year, as hyperexpanded clones declined.

TCRbeta library preparation incorporated unique molecular identifiers. Via MiXCR, TCRdb re-called the PCR reads, giving one row per CDR3 protein. Of hundreds of thousands of distinct CDR3 sequences listed, 10% are singletons. This sample comprised PBMCs, obtained before TCRalphabeta/CD19-depleted stem cell transplant. This receptor was obtained from a boy under three years old with acute myeloid leukemia, due to receive a stem cell transplant.

The CDR3 region has the DNA TGTGCCAGCAGCTTGGGACATCCCAGGAACACTGAAGCTTTCTTT. Translation gives CASSLGHPRNTEAFF. V gene TRBV7-9 combines with J gene TRBJ1-1, with D perhaps TRBD1 (6 bases). Trimming shortened V by 3 bases and J by 1 base, and 12 bases separated the two germline ends. Germline values: CDR1 SEHNR, CDR2 FQNEAQ (reference sequence). CDR3 length: 15 residues.